This T cell receptor (beta chain) was recovered during a study of shared clonotypes between healthy human individuals. The germline V gene has CDR1 LGHNA and CDR2 YNFKEQ. The CDR3 has 15 residues. V lost 1 base, J lost 3 bases, and 13 bases lay in between. Clones were read by immunoSEQ multiplex PCR, and TCRdb kept only the in-frame ones, dropping some. Seen here are around 1.9 million clones, just under 95% observed once, and the top ten hold about 1.7%. Naive CD8 cells, CD45RO-negative and positively selected for CCR7, excluded terminally differentiated effector memory CD45RA+ cells. The chain couples TRBV4-2 to TRBJ2-7, with a tentative D call TRBD1 (6 bases). Sample: naive CD8+ T cells from PBMCs. The clonotype originates from a man aged 18-30 years in good health. Some clones in this sample may be carry-over from other donors' samples. The CDR3 region has the DNA TGTGCCAGCAGCCAAGTGAGGACAGACCGCTACGAGCAGTACTTC. Amino acids: CASSQVRTDRYEQYF.